A single sample is the source of the 32 T cell receptor beta chains below, sequenced in a study of human T cells and chemical hapten exposure. Time point meaning: patch test 1, 2 weeks after DPC sensitization. Noted treatment: therapeutic diphenylcyclopropenone sensitization with weekly scalp DPC. One entry per CDR3 protein results from TCRdb running MiXCR on the RACE reads. The data contain around 50,000 distinct CDR3 sequences, approximately 9.3% of them singletons. Material: whole blood, obtained in connection with sensitization to the hapten diphenylcyclopropenone (DPC). Receptors were obtained from a woman aged 40 to 55 with alopecia areata. Some clones in this sample may be carry-over from other donors' samples.

This clonotype was observed at least ten times. The V gene is TRBV20-1, the J gene TRBJ1-6; D not certain. This CDR3 has 13 amino acids. The ends were cut back, 2 bases at V and 6 bases at J, with 8 bases in the middle. The V gene's germline CDR1 is DFQATT and CDR2 SNEGSKA (reference sequence). The CDR3 loop reads CSARYGVNSPLHF. The DNA for the CDR3 is TGCAGTGCTAGATATGGGGTTAATTCACCCCTCCACTTT.

The rearrangement joins TRBV28 to TRBJ2-7, with D possibly TRBD1 on 5 matching bases. The CDR3 contains 14 residues. The germline gives CDR1 MDHEN, CDR2 SYDVKM. V dropped 6 bases and J dropped 3 bases, with 15 bases sitting between them. CDR3 bases: TGTGCCAGCAGCCCCCTCCAGACAGACTACGAGCAGTACTTC. It codes for CASSPLQTDYEQYF. Full variable domain (rest looked up from reference TRBV28 and TRBJ2-7): DVKVTQSSRYLVKRTGEKVFLECVQDMDHENMFWYRQDPGLGLRLIYFSYDVKMKEKGDIPEGYSVSREKKERFSLILESASTNQTSMYLCASSPLQTDYEQYFGPGTRLTVT.

This clonotype showed up many times. The rearrangement joins TRBV5-5 to TRBJ1-1; D is unclear. Trimming pared 2 bases from V and 1 base from J, leaving 6 bases between. In germline, CDR1 is SGHKS, CDR2 YYEKEE (reference sequence). The CDR3 sequence is 13 residues long. The CDR3 region is CASSFSQNTEAFF. Written as DNA, the CDR3 is TGTGCCAGCAGCTTCAGCCAGAACACTGAAGCTTTCTTT.

This clonotype has a count of ten or more. The rearrangement uses TRBV9 and TRBJ2-3; TRBD2 matches at 8 bases. This CDR3 region has 14 residues. Trimming at V came to 4 bases and at J to 4 bases, leaving 5 bases not matched to a gene. From germline, CDR1 is SGDLS and CDR2 YYNGEE. CDR3 bases: TGTGCCAGCAGCCCAGCGGGGGAGGCAGATACGCAGTATTTT. It yields the protein CASSPAGEADTQYF.

This clonotype was picked up many times. J is TRBJ1-1 and V is TRBV28, with D possibly being TRBD1 (5 bases). The germline V gene encodes CDR1 MDHEN and CDR2 SYDVKM. V was cut by 7 bases and J by 4 bases, with 10 bases left in between. This CDR3 spans 12 amino acids. CDR3 DNA sequence: TGTGCCAGCACAGGGTCTCGCACTGAAGCTTTCTTT. Translating gives CASTGSRTEAFF. Full variable domain (outside the CDR3, taken from reference TRBV28 and TRBJ1-1): DVKVTQSSRYLVKRTGEKVFLECVQDMDHENMFWYRQDPGLGLRLIYFSYDVKMKEKGDIPEGYSVSREKKERFSLILESASTNQTSMYLCASTGSRTEAFFGQGTRLTVV.

This chain joins TRBV30 and TRBJ2-1; TRBD2 matches 9 bases. Germline V CDR1 and CDR2: GTSNPN, SVGIG (reference sequence). The V segment lost 6 bases and the J segment 5 bases; nucleotides outside the gene matches: 11. The length of the CDR3 is 15 residues. As DNA, the CDR3 is TGTGCCTGCCGAGACGGCGGGGGGGATAACAATGAGCAGTTCTTC. Its protein is CACRDGGGDNNEQFF.

This clonotype was seen at least ten times. This sequence joins TRBV7-6 and TRBJ1-5; unclear D gene. V was clipped by 5 bases and J by 0 bases, with 11 bases between them. This CDR3 has 15 amino acids. Germline assignment: CDR1 SGHVS and CDR2 FNYEAQ. Here the CDR3 DNA reads TGTGCCAGCAGCCCCGCCGCGGTTAGCAATCAGCCCCAGCATTTT. This translates into CASSPAAVSNQPQHF. Based on the CDR3 plus reference TRBV7-6 and TRBJ1-5, the full variable domain is GAGVSQSPRYKVTKRGQDVALRCDPISGHVSLYWYRQALGQGPEFLTYFNYEAQQDKSGLPNDRFSAERPEGSISTLTIQRTEQRDSAMYRCASSPAAVSNQPQHFGDGTRLSIL.

The chain carries TRBV6-1 and TRBJ2-2; either TRBD1 or TRBD2 may fit D (7 bases each). V dropped 6 bases and J dropped 5 bases, with 16 bases sitting between them. This CDR3 contains 15 residues. Germline CDR1 MNHNS, CDR2 SASEGT. The chain's CDR3 is CASRGGGEETGELFF. The CDR3 coding sequence is TGTGCCAGCAGGGGAGGGGGCGAAGAAACCGGGGAGCTGTTTTTT.

The table lists this clonotype with many counts. This chain joins TRBV18 and TRBJ2-2; the D is unclear. Germline V lookup: CDR1 KGHSH, CDR2 LQKENI. The CDR3 spans 16 residues. The V gene lost 1 base and the J gene lost 0 bases, with 9 bases spanning the gap. CDR3 loop: CASSPRREANTGELFF. The CDR3 DNA follows: TGTGCCAGCTCACCACGGAGAGAAGCGAACACCGGGGAGCTGTTTTTT.

This clonotype has a count of ten or more. The chain links TRBV30 to TRBJ1-1; tentative D call: TRBD1 (6 bases). Germline CDR1 GTSNPN, CDR2 SVGIG (reference sequence). Trimming shortened V by 6 bases and J by 7 bases, and 15 bases separated the two germline ends. This CDR3 region has 12 residues. Here the CDR3 reads CACLLTGIEAFF. In DNA form, the CDR3 reads TGTGCCTGTCTACTTACAGGGATTGAAGCTTTCTTT.

V usage is TRBV2 and J usage is TRBJ2-1; 7 nucleotides align to TRBD1. Germline trimming cut 5 bases from V and 1 base from J; bases unmatched to any gene: 5. This CDR3 is 15 amino acids long. Germline V CDR1 and CDR2: SNHLY, FYNNEI. CDR3 in DNA: TGTGCCAGCAGTAGACAGGGAGAGTCCTACAATGAGCAGTTCTTC. It specifies CASSRQGESYNEQFF.

This clonotype has just a few counts. This chain uses TRBV4-3 with TRBJ2-1; D remains unclear. V was clipped by 3 bases and J by 0 bases, with 9 bases between them. In germline, CDR1 is LGHNA, CDR2 YSLEER. This CDR3 has 15 amino acids. This chain's CDR3 is CASSQTGSSYNEQFF. Written as DNA, the CDR3 is TGCGCCAGCAGCCAGACTGGAAGCTCCTACAATGAGCAGTTCTTC.

This clonotype was seen at least ten times. The chain carries TRBV9 and TRBJ2-2, with D perhaps matching TRBD2 (6 bases). CDR3 size: 14 residues. CDR1 is SGDLS and CDR2 is YYNGEE in the germline V gene. With 2 bases removed from V and 4 bases from J, the gap between germline ends came to 9 bases. The CDR3 DNA reads TGTGCCAGCAGCGTGGGGGGAGGCACCGGGGAGCTGTTTTTT. It specifies CASSVGGGTGELFF.

This chain uses TRBV24-1 with TRBJ2-1; a possible D gene is TRBD2 (6 bases). Germline V lookup: CDR1 KGHDR, CDR2 SFDVKD. This CDR3 region has 14 residues. Trimming removed 9 bases at V and 1 base at J, with 12 bases between. The DNA of the CDR3 is TGTGCCACCTTTTTACGGGGGTCCTACAATGAGCAGTTCTTC. Residues: CATFLRGSYNEQFF.

The sample holds a few counts of this clonotype. This chain uses TRBV29-1 with TRBJ2-2, with TRBD2 as a possible D gene (5 bases). Germline assignment: CDR1 SQVTM and CDR2 ANQGSEA. Trimming removed 6 bases at V and 6 bases at J, with 17 bases between. The CDR3 runs to 14 residues. DNA for the CDR3: TGCAGCGTGCTGCCGAGAGCGGATTCCGGGGAGCTGTTTTTT. Its translation is CSVLPRADSGELFF.

This clonotype was recorded a few times. The V and J genes are TRBV18 and TRBJ1-1; D is undetermined. CDR1 and CDR2 (germline): KGHSH, LQKENI. The V and J ends lost 0 bases and 5 bases respectively, with 16 bases between them. The CDR3 has 16 amino acids. CDR3 in DNA: TGTGCCAGCTCACCACCGACCCTCATAGGGCCGACTGAAGCTTTCTTT. It encodes CASSPPTLIGPTEAFF.

This clonotype was seen repeatedly, ten times or more. The genes are TRBV7-2 and TRBJ1-4; D unresolved. V was cut by 1 base and J by 6 bases, with 6 bases left in between. The CDR3 consists of 13 residues. In germline, CDR1 is SGHTA, CDR2 FQGNSA. The CDR3 sequence is CASSLVADEKLFF. The CDR3 DNA is TGTGCCAGCAGCTTAGTAGCGGATGAAAAACTGTTTTTT.

As concerns this clonotype: Since no conserved phenylalanine or tryptophan closes the CDR3, a read error is the likely cause. Because the CDR3's place on the DNA is in doubt, the DNA is left out and the CDR3 is given as listed by TCRdb. The chain uses TRBV15 and TRBJ1-1; the DNA was not compared with TRBD1, the D call given in the table. Germline CDR1 is LNHNV and CDR2 is YYDKDF (reference sequence). The length of the CDR3 is 14 amino acids, counting both ends. CDR3 loop: CATSRDRQGANPLL.

This clonotype was seen many times. This chain joins TRBV6-6 and TRBJ1-1, with D possibly matching TRBD1 (6 bases). The ends were cut back, 6 bases at V and 1 base at J, with 18 bases in the middle. This CDR3 spans 16 amino acids. Per germline, CDR1 MNHNY and CDR2 SVGAGI (reference sequence). CDR3 nucleotides: TGTGCCAGCAGACACGGACGGGAGGGGGAGAACACTGAAGCTTTCTTT. Its translation is CASRHGREGENTEAFF.

To note about this clonotype: With a much larger clone just one base away, this may be a read error. The chain recombines TRBV25-1 with TRBJ2-3, with D perhaps matching TRBD1 (6 bases). Trimming removed 4 bases at V and 6 bases at J, with 20 bases between. The germline V gene has CDR1 MGHDK and CDR2 SYGVNS. The CDR3 contains 16 residues. DNA of the CDR3: TGTGCCAGCAGTGGGAGATTTCGGACAGTGGTGGATACGCAGTATTTT. It yields the protein CASSGRFRTVVDTQYF.

The J gene is TRBJ2-5, the V gene TRBV3-1; TRBD1 is a possible D gene (6 bases). Germline loops: CDR1 LGHDT, CDR2 YNNKEL (reference sequence). Deletions cut 4 bases from V and 3 bases from J, with 12 bases between. The CDR3 contains 14 residues. For the CDR3, the DNA is TGTGCCAGCAGCCTCCGCAGACAGGAAGAGACCCAGTACTTC. Protein: CASSLRRQEETQYF.

The chain combines TRBV28 with TRBJ2-1; possible D gene TRBD1, 7 bases. Trimming shortened V by 5 bases and J by 7 bases, and 18 bases separated the two germline ends. The germline V gene has CDR1 MDHEN and CDR2 SYDVKM. This CDR3 contains 15 residues. CDR3 amino acids: CASSRAPQGRNEQFF. In DNA, the CDR3 is TGTGCCAGCAGTCGGGCCCCACAGGGGAGGAATGAGCAGTTCTTC.

This clonotype was seen a few times. V usage is TRBV28 and J usage is TRBJ1-5; unclear D gene. The V end was cut by 3 bases, the J end by 6 bases, with 0 bases between. Per germline, CDR1 MDHEN and CDR2 SYDVKM. The CDR3 has 10 residues. CDR3 sequence: CASSFQPQHF. CDR3 nucleotides: TGTGCCAGCAGTTTTCAGCCCCAGCATTTT.

This clonotype was detected many times. The V and J genes are TRBV7-9 and TRBJ2-7, with D tentatively TRBD2 (5 bases). Trimming removed 0 bases from V and 3 bases from J, with 9 bases in between. The CDR3 runs to 14 residues. Germline assignment: CDR1 SEHNR and CDR2 FQNEAQ (reference sequence). The CDR3 sequence: CASSLAVASYEQYF. For the CDR3, the DNA is TGTGCCAGCAGCTTAGCAGTAGCGAGCTACGAGCAGTACTTC.

This clonotype was observed a few times. This chain uses TRBV6-1 with TRBJ2-7, with 7 positions matching TRBD1. The CDR3 runs 12 residues. Germline lookup yields CDR1 MNHNS and CDR2 SASEGT. V gave up 8 bases and J gave up 5 bases; unmatched junction bases: 6. CDR3 nucleotide sequence: TGTGCCAGCGTCCGGGACAGAGACGAGCAGTACTTC. It yields the protein CASVRDRDEQYF.

The gene calls are TRBV29-1 and TRBJ2-1; maybe TRBD1 (5 bases). The germline V gene encodes CDR1 SQVTM and CDR2 ANQGSEA. The CDR3 is 14 residues long. Trimming stripped 1 base from V and 7 bases from J, with 14 bases between. The CDR3 DNA is TGCAGCGTTGAAGCCCCTAGACAGATGAATGAGCAGTTCTTC. Encoded protein: CSVEAPRQMNEQFF.

In its sample, this clonotype was seen many times. The V call is TRBV7-8, the J call TRBJ2-5, with 8 bases lining up with TRBD1. Germline-derived CDR1 and CDR2 are SGHVS and FQNEAQ. V lost 2 bases and J lost 4; bases outside the gene matches: 3. The CDR3 extends over 14 amino acids. The CDR3 region has the DNA TGTGCCAGCAGCTTATACAGGGGGTCAGAGACCCAGTACTTC. Translating gives CASSLYRGSETQYF.

This clonotype was recorded at least ten times. This chain connects TRBV5-1 to TRBJ1-6, with TRBD1 identical over 7 bases. Germline values: CDR1 SGHRS, CDR2 YFSETQ. Trimming at V came to 4 bases and at J to 8 bases, leaving 6 bases not matched to a gene. The CDR3 sequence is 14 residues long. The CDR3, as DNA: TGCGCCAGCAGCGTGGGCCAGGGGGATTCACCCCTCCACTTT. As protein: CASSVGQGDSPLHF.

This clonotype was counted many times. The CDR3 sequence: CSARDMGAEQYF. CDR3 DNA sequence: TGCAGTGCTAGAGACATGGGTGCCGAGCAGTACTTC. The genes are TRBV20-1 and TRBJ2-7, with D unclear. The length of the CDR3 is 12 residues. Trimming left V 0 bases short and J 6 bases short, with 9 bases between. Per the germline V gene, CDR1 is DFQATT and CDR2 is SNEGSKA (reference sequence).

The gene calls are TRBV28 and TRBJ1-2; D possibly corresponds to TRBD1 (5 bases). V gave up 5 bases and J gave up 4 bases, with 14 bases separating them. Germline-derived CDR1 and CDR2 are MDHEN and SYDVKM. This CDR3 is 14 amino acids long. The CDR3 nucleotides read TGTGCCAGCAGTAGGGGCAGATCCACCTATGGCTACACCTTC. Translation gives CASSRGRSTYGYTF.

CDR3 sequence (DNA): TGCAGTGCTAGCTCCCCAGGGAGTAGCACTGAAGCTTTCTTT. This codes for CSASSPGSSTEAFF. The rearrangement uses TRBV20-1 and TRBJ1-1; D perhaps matches TRBD1 (5 bases). The CDR3 spans 14 residues. Trimming stripped 3 bases from V and 4 bases from J, with 15 bases between. The V gene's germline CDR1 is DFQATT and CDR2 SNEGSKA (reference sequence).

Many counts were recorded for this clonotype. The chain joins TRBV11-2 to TRBJ1-2; the D is unclear. Trimming took 2 bases from V and 0 from J, leaving 19 bases between them. Germline CDR1 SGHAT, CDR2 FQNNGV. The CDR3 contains 18 residues. In DNA, the CDR3 is TGTGCCAGCAGCTTATATCCCTATGGCGAAGTGCCTAACTATGGCTACACCTTC. Translation: CASSLYPYGEVPNYGYTF.